The clone carrying this T cell receptor (beta chain) turned up a few times. Its specificity is unknown. The sample is drawn from a study of T-cell memory formation after mild COVID-19. About the study: For the most part, TCR clusters were specific to one donor.

Study observations and caveats: The second-wave clones peaking on day 37 were not confirmed as SARS-CoV-2-specific. From day 15 to 85, contracting clones were balanced between CD4 and CD8, whereas later expanders leaned toward CD4+.

The CDR3 consists of 21 residues. With V trimmed by 0 bases and J by 0 bases, 14 bases remained unmatched. CDR1 is SGDLS and CDR2 is YYNGEE in the germline V gene. 5'RACE primed at constant segments yielded TCR alpha and TCR beta cDNA libraries bearing sample barcodes and UMIs. TCRdb independently ran MiXCR on the 5' RACE reads; one entry per CDR3 protein. The sample includes over 120,000 distinct CDR3 sequences, roughly 19% of them seen just once. The V call is TRBV9, the J call TRBJ2-2, with 10 bases that match TRBD2. The TCR comes from an adult woman who had mild COVID-19 (a few samples of this study predate the infection). Cell type and time point are not known. Sequences were obtained from PBMCs or a T cell subset sorted from them (not recorded which). The DNA of the CDR3 is TGTGCCAGCAGCGTAGCCCCCAGGGGGCGAGCGGGAGGGCCGAACACCGGGGAGCTGTTTTTT. This translates into CASSVAPRGRAGGPNTGELFF.